Presented here are 11 T cell receptor beta chains from one specimen sequenced in a study of tumor-infiltrating lymphocytes in primary liver carcinoma (TCRdb year 2017). TCRdb names Illumina HiSeq 2500 as the instrument used. Starting from 450 to 500 ng total RNA, TCRbeta-specific cDNA was produced by reverse transcription with a constant-region primer and ProtoScript II reverse transcriptase. The TCRbeta libraries were prepared through three rounds of nested multiplex PCR following a slightly modified ARM-PCR procedure. The first two PCR rounds used multiplex TRBV1-TRBV30 forward primers with a Cbeta reverse primer, each for about 10 cycles. The public reads were run again by TCRdb, first through fastp at Q25 and then through MiXCR, and only productive beta chains were kept. Every entry covers one CDR3 protein and lists the most common genes and DNA from its rows. The sample table records fewer than 250,000 distinct CDR3 sequences; less than 75% of these occur just once. The ten largest clones represent 6% to 8.5% of the sample.

Blood RNA was extracted from unsorted whole blood with TRIzol reagent; germline DNA came from the DNeasy Blood & Tissue kit. Material: peripheral blood. Receptors originate from a woman aged 55-69 years with primary liver carcinoma and hepatitis B virus infection.

Details on this clonotype: It may be a read error: a sequence one base away is much more abundant. The CDR3 region has the DNA TGTGCCAGCAGGATGTCTAGTTCCGGGGAGCTGTTTTTT. Protein: CASRMSSSGELFF. V gene TRBV6-1 combines with J gene TRBJ2-2; D is undetermined. CDR3 length equals 13 residues. From germline, CDR1 is MNHNS and CDR2 SASEGT. V gave up 6 bases and J gave up 6 bases, with 11 bases separating them.

Concerning this clonotype itself: Without the conserved terminal phenylalanine or tryptophan, this CDR3 likely stems from a read error. This chain uses TRBV11-2 with TRBJ2-3; maybe TRBD1 (6 bases). V was cut by 3 bases and J by 6 bases, with 16 bases left in between. The CDR3 totals 15 residues. Per germline, CDR1 SGHAT and CDR2 FQNNGV. CDR3 DNA sequence: TGTGCCAGCAGCTTTGGGACACCCCCGGCGGATACGCAGTATTCT. Its protein is CASSFGTPPADTQYS.

The V call is TRBV6-5, the J call TRBJ2-7; D is possibly TRBD1 (6 bases). From germline, CDR1 is MNHEY and CDR2 SVGAGI. The germline V and J ends were trimmed by 6 bases and 0 bases, with 24 bases remaining between them. CDR3 size: 18 residues. The CDR3 region is CASRKLPPAGADSYEQYF. CDR3 DNA: TGTGCCAGCAGAAAACTCCCTCCCGCAGGGGCAGACTCCTACGAGCAGTACTTC.

For this clonotype: A read error may account for a junction end that differs from germline. This chain connects TRBV29-1 to TRBJ2-1; 9 bases are shared with TRBD2. This CDR3 region has 19 residues. Germline assignment: CDR1 SQVTM and CDR2 ANQGSEA. The CDR3 DNA reads TGCAGCATTGAAGCTCTACCAGGGACTAGCCGGGGCTCCTACAATGAGCAGTTCTTC. The encoded protein is CSIEALPGTSRGSYNEQFF.

This clonotype was detected a few times. The J gene is TRBJ2-7, the V gene TRBV4-2; 9 bases are a match to TRBD2. After removal of 0 bases from V and 4 bases from J, the junction contained 7 bases not matched to a gene. This CDR3 is built from 16 residues. Germline values: CDR1 LGHNA, CDR2 YNFKEQ. The CDR3 DNA follows: TGTGCCAGCAGCCAAGATCCCGTGGCGGGAGGGTACGAGCAGTACTTC. The encoded protein is CASSQDPVAGGYEQYF.

This clonotype was detected a few times. One end of the junction does not line up with germline, which may come from a read error. J is TRBJ2-7 and V is TRBV12-3 or TRBV12-4; TRBD2 matches 10 bases. CDR3 length: 15 amino acids. CDR3 DNA sequence: TGTGCCAGCGGTTTCCGACTAGCGGGCGCCTACGAGCAGTACTTC. This gives the protein CASGFRLAGAYEQYF.

This sequence joins TRBV5-6 and TRBJ2-7; D is undetermined. CDR1 is SGHDT, CDR2 YYEEEE, per germline. The length of the CDR3 is 15 residues. The V and J ends lost 5 bases and 6 bases respectively, with 21 bases between them. Written as DNA, the CDR3 is TGTGCCAGCAGTGAGACCGCGAAATCGAGATCCGAGCAGTACTTC. It specifies CASSETAKSRSEQYF.

With regard to this clonotype: A much larger clone lies a single base off, so this may be a read error. V usage is TRBV6-6 and J usage is TRBJ2-7, with D tentatively TRBD1 (8 bases). This CDR3 is built from 14 residues. CDR1 and CDR2 (germline): MNHNY, SVGAGI (reference sequence). V was cut by 5 bases and J by 4 bases, with 15 bases left in between. The CDR3 bases are TGTGCCAGCAGTAAACAGGGGGGGGGTTACGAGCAGTACTTC. It translates to CASSKQGGGYEQYF.

To note about this clonotype: Since a much larger clone is just one base distant, this may be a read error. The chain has TRBV4-2 and TRBJ2-2; no clear D. Germline V gene lookup returns CDR1 LGHNA and CDR2 YNFKEQ. The CDR3 extends over 14 amino acids. The CDR3 nucleotides are TGTACCAGCAGCCAGCCGAGCGATGCCGGGGAGCTGTTTTTT. This encodes CTSSQPSDAGELFF.

This clonotype was seen repeatedly, ten times or more. This chain connects TRBV4-2 to TRBJ2-6; D gene ambiguous. The V end was cut by 0 bases, the J end by 0 bases, with 3 bases between. CDR1 LGHNA and CDR2 YNFKEQ come from the germline V gene. The CDR3 has 15 residues. In DNA form, the CDR3 reads TGTGCCAGCAGCCAAGAGCGCTCTGGGGCCAACGTCCTGACTTTC. This codes for CASSQERSGANVLTF.

As to this clonotype: One end of the junction varies from germline; a read error may be responsible. The CDR3 loop is CASSRRLRKGTEAFF. The CDR3 region has the DNA TGCGCCAGCAGCCGCAGGCTCAGGAAGGGGACTGAAGCTTTCTTT. The chain is built from TRBV4-2 and TRBJ1-1; D is perhaps TRBD1 (5 bases). Germline V gene lookup returns CDR1 LGHNA and CDR2 YNFKEQ. There are 15 residues in the CDR3.